This T cell receptor beta chain was found in a study of T cells in localized non-small cell lung cancer. Whole-study findings and limits: Uninvolved nearby lung showed the greatest T cell clonality, exceeding that found in tumor.

This clone was counted only a few times. Its antigen is unknown. CDR3 length equals 17 residues. With 6 bases clipped from V and 3 bases from J, the junction kept 12 bases outside the gene matches. The germline V gene has CDR1 MDHEN and CDR2 SYDVKM. Data came from immunoSEQ multiplex PCR; TCRdb stores just in-frame clones and leaves some out. The repertoire holds 40,000 to 55,000 clones, with 81% as singletons. The sequenced sample was peripheral blood mononuclear cells, obtained before any cancer treatment. This clonotype originated in a man between 40 and 70 years old with stage III lung adenocarcinoma. The rearrangement links TRBV28 to TRBJ2-1; 9 nucleotides match TRBD2. CDR3 sequence: CASSLLSGGHNYNEQFF. CDR3 nucleotide sequence: TGTGCCAGCAGCCTACTAAGCGGGGGGCACAACTACAATGAGCAGTTCTTC.